This paragraph reports one TCR beta chain. These data originate in a study of blood T cell repertoires in COVID-19. About the study: Donors in the United States, Italy and Spain gave samples during acute or convalescent COVID-19. PBMCs, B-cell-depleted T cells, or T cells were the source of the cDNA or gDNA that made up the material.

V trimming: 5 bases; J trimming: 1 base; junction bases outside the gene matches: 22. The germline V gene has CDR1 KGHDR and CDR2 SFDVKD. CDR3 size: 20 residues. Authors' analysis steps: Reference gene primers were amplified, and this amplification served to estimate nucleated cell counts. This table comes from immunoSEQ multiplex PCR, and its TCRdb copy is limited to in-frame clones, with some not included. V and J calls and clone size are copied from that table; D and trimming were computed from the DNA. The sample has 150,000 to 200,000 clones; roughly 80% are singletons. The clonotype comes from a man aged 55-75 years with acute or convalescent COVID-19. This sequence joins TRBV24-1 and TRBJ2-7; TRBD1 agrees at 7 bases. Material: peripheral blood. CDR3 residues: CATSGNYRDSYFRRSYEQYF. CDR3 in DNA: TGTGCCACCAGTGGAAATTACCGGGACAGTTATTTCAGGCGGTCCTACGAGCAGTACTTC.